The T cell receptor beta chain described here comes from a study of control samples from healthy donors and cancer patients. The CDR3 covers 15 residues. The ends lost 5 bases at V and 7 bases at J; junction bases unmatched: 10. Germline CDR1 and CDR2: MGHDK and SYGVNS. This clone was observed a single time. Profiling relied on immunoSEQ multiplex PCR, and the TCRdb table lists in-frame clones only, not all of them. The sample includes 90,000 to 150,000 clones, about 90% of them seen just once. J is TRBJ2-7 and V is TRBV25-1; 11 bases are a match to TRBD1. Source material: blood. The TCR originated in a man aged 50 to 59 in good health. CDR3 nucleotides: TGTGCCAGCAGTAAGACCGGGACAGGGGGTAGGGAGCAGTACTTC. It is translated as CASSKTGTGGREQYF.